The 11 T cell receptor beta chains below come from one sample, sequenced in a study of blood T cell repertoires in COVID-19. TCRdb keeps only in-frame clones here, not all; method: immunoSEQ multiplex PCR. The top ten hold under 5% of the sample, which has some 64,000 clones, nearly 90% seen once. The sample consisted of peripheral blood. These receptors were collected from a man aged 65-85 years with acute or convalescent COVID-19.

The chain recombines TRBV27 with TRBJ1-6, with TRBD1 matching 7 bases. The CDR3 runs 16 residues. The J segment lost 6 bases and the V segment lost 3 bases, leaving 8 bases of the junction unmatched. The germline V gene has CDR1 MNHEY and CDR2 SMNVEV (reference sequence). CDR3 nucleotide sequence: TGTGCCAGCAGTTTGTACAGGGGAGGATTTAATTCACCCCTCCACTTT. The encoded protein is CASSLYRGGFNSPLHF.

The chain links TRBV5-1 to TRBJ2-7; the D gene is possibly TRBD1 (5 bases). CDR3 size: 12 residues. Germline lookup yields CDR1 SGHRS and CDR2 YFSETQ. Trimming shortened V by 4 bases and J by 3 bases, and 8 bases separated the two germline ends. The CDR3 loop reads CASSIDSYEQYF. The CDR3 region has the DNA TGCGCCAGCAGCATAGACAGCTACGAGCAGTACTTC.

The table lists this clone with a count of one. The V and J genes are TRBV6-2 or TRBV6-3 and TRBJ2-7; 7 bases line up with TRBD1. Germline-derived CDR1 and CDR2 are MNHEY and SVGEGT. V was clipped by 5 bases and J by 5 bases; unmatched bases: 9. The CDR3 runs to 14 residues. The CDR3 region has the DNA TGTGCCAGCAGTAGAACAGGGGTTGGGAACGAGCAGTACTTC. The encoded protein is CASSRTGVGNEQYF.

The gene calls are TRBV6-6 and TRBJ1-2; 10 positions match TRBD1. CDR1 is MNHNY, CDR2 SVGAGI, per germline (reference sequence). The J segment lost 3 bases and the V segment lost 6 bases, leaving 10 bases of the junction unmatched. The CDR3 covers 16 residues. CDR3: CASSSRGGQGDYGYTF. For the CDR3, the DNA is TGTGCCAGCAGCTCTCGAGGCGGACAGGGGGACTATGGCTACACCTTC.

The rearrangement uses TRBV5-1 and TRBJ2-7, with unresolved D. The V and J ends lost 0 bases and 4 bases respectively, with 8 bases between them. The CDR3 totals 13 residues. Germline CDR1 is SGHRS and CDR2 is YFSETQ. CDR3 in DNA: TGCGCCAGCAGCTTGGGAACCAGATACGAGCAGTACTTC. Translating it yields CASSLGTRYEQYF.

This chain connects TRBV7-6 to TRBJ2-3; 15 bases fit TRBD2. The germline gives CDR1 SGHVS, CDR2 FNYEAQ. This CDR3 region has 15 residues. V lost 4 bases to trimming and J lost 6 bases; unmatched junction nucleotides: 2. CDR3 sequence reads: CASSWTSGGADTQYF. For the CDR3, the DNA is TGTGCCAGCAGCTGGACTAGCGGGGGGGCCGATACGCAGTATTTT.

The genes are TRBV7-9 and TRBJ1-1; tentative D call: TRBD1 (6 bases). Trimming shortened V by 2 bases and J by 1 base, and 8 bases separated the two germline ends. Germline CDR1 and CDR2: SEHNR and FQNEAQ (reference sequence). This CDR3 region has 14 residues. The CDR3 DNA reads as TGTGCCAGCAGCTTAAAGGACAGGAACACTGAAGCTTTCTTT. This encodes CASSLKDRNTEAFF.

The chain joins TRBV4-3 to TRBJ2-7; 10 bases match TRBD1. Germline values: CDR1 LGHNA, CDR2 YSLEER. Trimming took 3 bases from V and 6 from J; bases not matched to a gene: 5. This CDR3 region has 14 residues. Here the CDR3 DNA reads TGCGCCAGCAGCCAGATGACAGGGGGCGGCGAGCAGTACTTC. This sequence encodes CASSQMTGGGEQYF.

The chain uses TRBV3-1 (or the pseudogene TRBV3-2) and TRBJ2-3, with 9 bases fitting TRBD2. The trim removed 4 bases at V and 3 bases at J, leaving 2 bases unmatched. CDR1 and CDR2 (germline): LGHDT, YNNKEL (reference sequence). The CDR3 extends over 14 amino acids. CDR3 in amino acids: CASSRGLATDTQYF. In nucleotides, the CDR3 is TGTGCCAGCAGCCGGGGACTAGCAACAGATACGCAGTATTTT.

This sequence joins TRBV30 and TRBJ2-6; 9 bases map to TRBD1. The CDR3 consists of 15 residues. V lost 4 bases to trimming and J lost 4 bases; unmatched junction nucleotides: 5. Germline V gives CDR1 GTSNPN, CDR2 SVGIG (reference sequence). For the CDR3, the DNA is TGTGCCTGGATTGGGACAGGGAGGGGGGCCAACGTCCTGACTTTC. This sequence encodes CAWIGTGRGANVLTF.

This sequence joins TRBV28 and TRBJ1-2; no reliable D call. With 6 bases removed from V and 2 bases from J, the gap between germline ends came to 10 bases. The CDR3 sequence is 13 residues long. Germline lookup yields CDR1 MDHEN and CDR2 SYDVKM. The CDR3 spells CASRVGPNYGYTF. CDR3 DNA: TGTGCCAGCAGGGTGGGCCCAAACTATGGCTACACCTTC.